This entry describes one T cell receptor (beta chain). Its antigen is unidentified. Trimming at V came to 7 bases and at J to 6 bases, leaving 7 bases not matched to a gene. The CDR3 is 13 residues long. Germline V gene data show CDR1 as SQVTM and CDR2 as ANQGSEA. The data were obtained in a study of cytomegalovirus exposure and HLA in healthy donors. The wider study: The approximately 110 validation repertoires and the approximately 640 first-cohort repertoires shared a platform, a later analysis reported. Study outcomes and limitations: It was 164 TCR beta chains that were listed as cytomegalovirus-associated. That first-cohort TCR clusters tended to co-occur in the approximately 110 validation repertoires was found in a later analysis.

TCRdb keeps only in-frame clones here, not all; method: immunoSEQ multiplex PCR. The sample comprises some 110,000 clones, roughly nine tenths of which are singletons, and around 4.5% rests with the top ten. The TCR sequence derives from a man between 18 and 29 years old in good health and CMV-seropositive. The specimen sequenced was PBMCs. The chain carries TRBV29-1 and TRBJ2-1; TRBD1 agrees at 9 bases. CDR3 in amino acids: CSGWTGVPNEQFF. In DNA, the CDR3 is TGCAGCGGGTGGACAGGGGTACCCAATGAGCAGTTCTTC.